This T cell receptor (beta chain) comes out of a study of radiotherapy plus CTLA-4 blockade in lung cancer. Notes on the study in general: Clones derived from tumor TCRs expanded in blood after radiotherapy plus ipilimumab.

CTLA-4 blockade using ipilimumab, together with focal radiation, was received by patients with chemo-refractory metastatic non-small-cell lung cancer. This clone was observed a handful of times. Its antigen remains unidentified. Trimming pared 4 bases from V and 4 bases from J, leaving 11 bases between. The CDR3 totals 13 residues. The germline V gene has CDR1 SGHNT and CDR2 YYREEE (reference sequence). Generated by immunoSEQ multiplex PCR, the TCRdb table keeps only in-frame clones and is missing some. The sample consists of tens of thousands of clones, approximately 86% of them appearing once. Material: peripheral blood, obtained from a patient treated with radiotherapy plus ipilimumab. The receptor's source is a human donor with non-small cell lung cancer that progressed on radiotherapy plus ipilimumab. The rearrangement joins TRBV5-4 to TRBJ1-2; D remains ambiguous. The CDR3 DNA reads as TGTGCCAGCAGCCGCGGGCAGGTCTATGGCTACACCTTC. Protein product: CASSRGQVYGYTF. Full variable domain (rest looked up from reference TRBV5-4 and TRBJ1-2): ETGVTQSPTHLIKTRGQQVTLRCSSQSGHNTVSWYQQALGQGPQFIFQYYREEENGRGNFPPRFSGLQFPNYSSELNVNALELDDSALYLCASSRGQVYGYTFGSGTRLTVV.